A single sample gave rise to the 14 T cell receptor beta chains below, sequenced in a study of breast tumors, draining lymph nodes, adjacent tissues. Breast cancer patients provided tissue from their axillary draining lymph nodes. TCRdb passed the multiplex PCR reads through MiXCR, listing each CDR3 protein once. The sample shows 150,000 to 200,000 distinct CDR3 sequences, 30% to 35% of them seen only once. The sample comprised axillary lymph node tissue. These receptors all come from a female donor with breast cancer. Some clones in this sample may be carry-over from other donors' samples.

This clonotype was picked up a small number of times. The chain is built from TRBV28 and TRBJ1-2; TRBD1 matches 8 bases. The CDR3 length is 15 residues. CDR1 and CDR2 (germline): MDHEN, SYDVKM. V gave up 4 bases and J gave up 7 bases; unmatched junction bases: 11. The CDR3 DNA sequence: TGTGCCAGCAGTTCCTGGACAGGGTCGTCCGGTGGCTACACCTTC. This gives the protein CASSSWTGSSGGYTF.

This clonotype was counted many times. An end of the junction differs from the germline gene, which may be a read error. The rearrangement joins TRBV7-2 to TRBJ2-1; the D gene is possibly TRBD2 (5 bases). CDR1 and CDR2 from the germline V gene are SGHTA and FQGNSA. CDR3 length equals 16 residues. DNA of the CDR3: TGTGCCAGCAGCGTAGCGCTGTACAGCTCCTACAATGAGCAGTTCTTC. The encoded protein is CASSVALYSSYNEQFF.

This clonotype has a count of ten or more. The chain combines TRBV19 with TRBJ2-5; perhaps TRBD2 as D (6 bases). Germline loops: CDR1 LNHDA, CDR2 SQIVND (reference sequence). The V gene lost 1 base and the J gene lost 5 bases, with 20 bases spanning the gap. This CDR3 is built from 17 residues. Here the CDR3 reads CASSIGVGGLGSETQYF. DNA of the CDR3: TGTGCCAGTAGTATAGGAGTGGGGGGACTCGGTTCGGAGACCCAGTACTTC.

A few counts support this clonotype. With a much larger clone just one base away, this may be a read error. The chain recombines TRBV20-1 with TRBJ2-7; D not resolved. V lost 1 base to trimming and J lost 6 bases, with 16 bases between them. CDR1 is DFQATT and CDR2 is SNEGSKA in the germline V gene (reference sequence). The CDR3 extends over 14 amino acids. CDR3 loop: CSARGSAPASEQYF. CDR3 bases: TGCAGTGCTAGAGGCTCAGCGCCTGCCTCCGAGCAGTACTTC.

The sample holds one count of this clonotype. The chain recombines TRBV4-3 with TRBJ2-5, with D tentatively TRBD1 (7 bases). Trimming removed 4 bases at V and 3 bases at J, with 12 bases between. This CDR3 spans 14 amino acids. The germline V gene encodes CDR1 LGHNA and CDR2 YSLEER. The DNA for the CDR3 is TGCGCCAGCAGCCCCGGAGGGGGCGAAGAGACCCAGTACTTC. This sequence encodes CASSPGGGEETQYF.

Concerning this clonotype: A junction end diverges from the germline sequence, so it may reflect a read error. V and J are TRBV7-9 and TRBJ2-7, with D tentatively TRBD2 (5 bases). The CDR3 runs 15 residues. Germline-derived CDR1 and CDR2 are SEHNR and FQNEAQ (reference sequence). The CDR3: CACSAYGLINYEQYF. The CDR3 DNA follows: TGTGCCTGCAGCGCCTACGGACTCATAAACTACGAGCAGTACTTC.

The sample holds many counts of this clonotype. J is TRBJ2-1 and V is TRBV10-2, with D perhaps TRBD1 (5 bases). CDR1 and CDR2 from the germline V gene are WSHSY and SAAADI. CDR3 length equals 13 residues. V gave up 8 bases and J gave up 7 bases, with 15 bases separating them. CDR3 DNA sequence: TGCGCCAGCGGATGGGGCCCGGTAAATGAGCAGTTCTTC. Translation gives CASGWGPVNEQFF.

The chain combines TRBV6-6 with TRBJ1-1, with TRBD1 as a possible D gene (5 bases). This CDR3 spans 11 amino acids. The germline V and J ends were trimmed by 7 bases and 7 bases, with 10 bases remaining between them. Per germline, CDR1 MNHNY and CDR2 SVGAGI (reference sequence). The CDR3: CASKQALEAFF. CDR3 in DNA: TGTGCCAGCAAACAGGCACTTGAAGCTTTCTTT.

This clonotype was detected ten times or more. V is TRBV24-1 and J is TRBJ2-3; unclear D gene. The CDR3 length is 14 residues. Germline V lookup: CDR1 KGHDR, CDR2 SFDVKD. V lost 1 base and J 2 bases, leaving 6 bases between the germline ends. CDR3 in amino acids: CATSDFRSTDTQYF. The CDR3 DNA reads as TGTGCCACCAGTGATTTTCGGTCCACAGATACGCAGTATTTT.

The J gene is TRBJ2-3, the V gene TRBV24-1, with TRBD2 matching 14 bases. The CDR3 is 18 residues long. With V trimmed by 3 bases and J by 2 bases, 6 bases remained unmatched. Germline V CDR1 and CDR2: KGHDR, SFDVKD. This chain's CDR3 is CATSDTRGLAGDTDTQYF. Written as DNA, the CDR3 is TGTGCCACCAGTGATACTCGGGGACTAGCGGGGGACACAGATACGCAGTATTTT.

Worth noting for this clonotype: Compared with germline, one end of the junction differs, possibly owing to a read error. This rearrangement joins TRBV11-3 to TRBJ1-6; 7 nucleotides agree with TRBD1. This CDR3 spans 15 amino acids. CDR1 and CDR2 from the germline V gene are SGHNT and YENEEA. CDR3 amino acids: CVSSLKDRINSPLHF. The CDR3 coding sequence is TGTGTCAGCAGCCTAAAGGACAGGATAAATTCACCCCTCCACTTT.

This clonotype has more than one count but fewer than ten. In DNA form, the CDR3 reads TGTGCCAGCAGCTGGCGGTTATGCTTGGCTTGTCTAGATGAGCAGTTCTTC. Protein product: CASSWRLCLACLDEQFF. The rearrangement uses TRBV13 and TRBJ2-1; D is uncertain. The CDR3 extends over 17 amino acids. Trimming took 4 bases from V and 8 from J, leaving 24 bases between them. Germline V gene sequence: CDR1 PRHDT, CDR2 FYEKMQ (reference sequence).

V gene TRBV20-1 combines with J gene TRBJ2-1, with D possibly called TRBD1 or TRBD2 (6 bases each). Germline-derived CDR1 and CDR2 are DFQATT and SNEGSKA (reference sequence). The CDR3 sequence is 15 residues long. Trimming left V 6 bases short and J 5 bases short, with 20 bases between. This CDR3 reads CSASSSLGGNNEQFF. The CDR3 DNA is TGCAGTGCCAGCAGTTCTCTAGGGGGGAACAATGAGCAGTTCTTC.

In this sample, this clonotype turned up once. This chain connects TRBV6-6 to TRBJ2-7; TRBD2 agrees at 12 bases. Germline V gives CDR1 MNHNY, CDR2 SVGAGI (reference sequence). The CDR3 extends over 15 amino acids. V lost 4 bases, J lost 3 bases, and 4 bases stayed unmatched. The DNA for the CDR3 is TGTGCCAGCAGTTCTAGCGGGAGGGAAGACTACGAGCAGTACTTC. Translation: CASSSSGREDYEQYF.